This T cell receptor beta chain was captured in a study of glioma-infiltrating T cells after dendritic cell vaccination. General study points: Longer survival after dendritic cell vaccination followed higher pretreatment TIL content.

The CDR3 extends over 14 amino acids. Germline V CDR1 and CDR2: SEHNR, FQNEAQ (reference sequence). The J segment lost 4 bases and the V segment lost 5 bases, leaving 6 bases of the junction unmatched. For this clone: The antigen is not known.

Sequencing used immunoSEQ multiplex PCR; TCRdb keeps in-frame clones, though not all of them. The sample consists of over 55,000 clones, around 86% of them appearing once. V is TRBV7-9 and J is TRBJ1-1; 8 bases fit TRBD1. The receptor's source is a human donor with glioblastoma. The input for sequencing was blood, taken before dendritic cell vaccination. The CDR3: CASSQTTGGTEAFF. CDR3 DNA sequence: TGTGCCAGCAGCCAAACCACAGGGGGCACTGAAGCTTTCTTT. The full variable domain, its missing parts supplied by reference TRBV7-9 and TRBJ1-1, is DTGVSQNPRHKITKRGQNVTFRCDPISEHNRLYWYRQTLGQGPEFLTYFQNEAQLEKSRLLSDRFSAERPKGSFSTLEIQRTEQGDSAMYLCASSQTTGGTEAFFGQGTRLTVV.